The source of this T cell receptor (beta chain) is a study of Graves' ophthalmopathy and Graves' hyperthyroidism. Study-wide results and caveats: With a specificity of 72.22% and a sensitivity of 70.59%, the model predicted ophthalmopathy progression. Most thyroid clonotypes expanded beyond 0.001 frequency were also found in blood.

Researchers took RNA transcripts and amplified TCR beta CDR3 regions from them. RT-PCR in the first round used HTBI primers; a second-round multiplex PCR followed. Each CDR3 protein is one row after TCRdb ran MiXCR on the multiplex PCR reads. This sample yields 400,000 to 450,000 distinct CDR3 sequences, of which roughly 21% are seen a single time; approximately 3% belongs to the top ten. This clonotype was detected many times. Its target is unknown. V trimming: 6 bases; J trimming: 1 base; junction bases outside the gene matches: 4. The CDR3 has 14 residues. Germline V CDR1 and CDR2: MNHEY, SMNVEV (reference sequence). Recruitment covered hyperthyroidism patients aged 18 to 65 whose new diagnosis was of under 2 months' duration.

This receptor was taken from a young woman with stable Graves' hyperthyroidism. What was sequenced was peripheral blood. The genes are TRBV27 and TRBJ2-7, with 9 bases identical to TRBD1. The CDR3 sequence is CASRQQGASYEQYF. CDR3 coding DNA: TGTGCCAGCAGGCAACAGGGGGCTTCCTACGAGCAGTACTTC.